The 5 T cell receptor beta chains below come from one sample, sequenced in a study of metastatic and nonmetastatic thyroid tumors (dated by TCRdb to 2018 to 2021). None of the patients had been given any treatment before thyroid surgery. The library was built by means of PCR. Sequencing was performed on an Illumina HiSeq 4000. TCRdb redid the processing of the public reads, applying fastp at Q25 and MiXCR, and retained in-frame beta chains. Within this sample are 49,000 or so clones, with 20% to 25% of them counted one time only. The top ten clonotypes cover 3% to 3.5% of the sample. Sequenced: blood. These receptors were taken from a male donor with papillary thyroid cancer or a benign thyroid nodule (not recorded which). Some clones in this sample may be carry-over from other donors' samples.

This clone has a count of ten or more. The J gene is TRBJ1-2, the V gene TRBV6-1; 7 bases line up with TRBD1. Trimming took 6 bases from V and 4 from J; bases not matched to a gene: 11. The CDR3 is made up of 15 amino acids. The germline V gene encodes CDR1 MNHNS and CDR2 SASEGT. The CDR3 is CASSRGDIMLYGYTF. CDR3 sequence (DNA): TGTGCCAGCAGCAGGGGGGACATTATGCTCTATGGCTACACCTTC.

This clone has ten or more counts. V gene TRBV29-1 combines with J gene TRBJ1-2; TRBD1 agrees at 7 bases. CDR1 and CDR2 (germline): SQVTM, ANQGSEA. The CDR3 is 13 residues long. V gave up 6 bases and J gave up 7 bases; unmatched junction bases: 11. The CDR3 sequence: CSVLGQAIGGYTF. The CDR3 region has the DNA TGCAGCGTCCTAGGACAGGCCATCGGTGGCTACACCTTC.

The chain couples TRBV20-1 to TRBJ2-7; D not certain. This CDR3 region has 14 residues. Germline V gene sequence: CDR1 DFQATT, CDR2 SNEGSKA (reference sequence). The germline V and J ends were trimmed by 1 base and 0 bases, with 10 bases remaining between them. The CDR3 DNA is TGCAGTGCTAGAGCCCGGAGAACCTCCTACGAGCAGTACTTC. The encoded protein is CSARARRTSYEQYF.

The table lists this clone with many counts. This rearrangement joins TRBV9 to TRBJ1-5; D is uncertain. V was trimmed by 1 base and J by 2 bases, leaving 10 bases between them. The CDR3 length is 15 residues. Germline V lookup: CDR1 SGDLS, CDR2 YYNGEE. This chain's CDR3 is CASSVSPEGNQPQHF. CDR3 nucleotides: TGTGCCAGCAGCGTAAGCCCCGAGGGCAATCAGCCCCAGCATTTT.

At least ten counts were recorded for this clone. The CDR3 DNA reads TGTGCCAGCAGCGTAAGTCCCTTCCCGGGACGGACGGAGCAAGAGACCCAGTACTTC. It encodes CASSVSPFPGRTEQETQYF. The gene calls are TRBV9 and TRBJ2-5, with D perhaps being TRBD1 or TRBD2 (5 bases each). V shed 1 base and J shed 2 bases, with 24 bases lying between them. The length of the CDR3 is 19 residues. Germline V gene lookup returns CDR1 SGDLS and CDR2 YYNGEE.